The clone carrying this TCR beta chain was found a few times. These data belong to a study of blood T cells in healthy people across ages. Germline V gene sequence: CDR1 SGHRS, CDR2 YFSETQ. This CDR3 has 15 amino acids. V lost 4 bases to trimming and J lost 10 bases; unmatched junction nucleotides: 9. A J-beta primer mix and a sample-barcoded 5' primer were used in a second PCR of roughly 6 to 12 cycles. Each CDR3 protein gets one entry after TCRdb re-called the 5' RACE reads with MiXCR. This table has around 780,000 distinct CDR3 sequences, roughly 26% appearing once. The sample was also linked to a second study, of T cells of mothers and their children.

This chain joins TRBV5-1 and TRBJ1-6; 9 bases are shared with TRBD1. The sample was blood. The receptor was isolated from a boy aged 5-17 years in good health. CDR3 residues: CASSEGTGLGSPLHF. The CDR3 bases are TGCGCCAGCAGCGAGGGGACAGGGCTTGGATCACCCCTCCACTTT.